What follows is one T cell receptor (beta chain) and its context. These data originate in a study of blood T cell repertoires in COVID-19. Study-level information: Spain, Italy and the United States supplied samples that represented acute and convalescent COVID-19.

This CDR3 region has 13 residues. CDR1 and CDR2 from the germline V gene are WNHNN and SYGVQD (reference sequence). V lost 5 bases, J lost 6 bases, and 10 bases lay in between. Authors' data handling: The authors estimated nucleated cell counts from reference gene primer amplification. The protocol was immunoSEQ multiplex PCR, while the TCRdb copy is restricted to in-frame clones and leaves out a portion. V and J calls plus clone size are reproduced from that table; the DNA served to infer D and trimming. The data contain around 100,000 clones, approximately 86% of them seen just once; the ten biggest clones take up 2.5% to 3.5%.

The receptor comes from a man aged 50-60 years with active or convalescent COVID-19. V and J are TRBV10-1 and TRBJ1-4; no reliable D call. The sequenced sample was peripheral blood. Written as DNA, the CDR3 is TGCGCCAGCAGTTCAAGCGGGGATGAAAAACTGTTTTTT. Its translation is CASSSSGDEKLFF.